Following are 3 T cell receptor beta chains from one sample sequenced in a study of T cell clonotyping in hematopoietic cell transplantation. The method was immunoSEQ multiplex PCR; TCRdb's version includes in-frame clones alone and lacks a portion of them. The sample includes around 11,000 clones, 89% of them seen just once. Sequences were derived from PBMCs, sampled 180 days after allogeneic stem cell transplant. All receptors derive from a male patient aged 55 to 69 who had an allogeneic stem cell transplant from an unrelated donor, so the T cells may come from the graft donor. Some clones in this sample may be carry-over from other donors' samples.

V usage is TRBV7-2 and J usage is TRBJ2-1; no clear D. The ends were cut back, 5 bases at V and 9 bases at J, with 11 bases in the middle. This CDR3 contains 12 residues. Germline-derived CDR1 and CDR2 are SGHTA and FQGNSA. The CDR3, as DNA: TGTGCCAGCAGCGCCGTAGGGCCTGAGCAGTTCTTC. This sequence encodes CASSAVGPEQFF.

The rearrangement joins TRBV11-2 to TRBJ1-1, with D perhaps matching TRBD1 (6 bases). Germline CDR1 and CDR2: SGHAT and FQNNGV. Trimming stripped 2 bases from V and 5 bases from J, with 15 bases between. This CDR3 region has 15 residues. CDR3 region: CASSLRAGERTEAFF. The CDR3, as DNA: TGTGCCAGCAGCTTAAGGGCAGGGGAGAGGACTGAAGCTTTCTTT.

The CDR3 spells CASSQVRGANVLTF. The CDR3 DNA reads TGCGCCAGCAGCCAAGTGCGGGGGGCCAACGTCCTGACTTTC. The genes are TRBV4-1 and TRBJ2-6; D is undetermined. V was trimmed by 1 base and J by 4 bases, leaving 5 bases between them. Per the germline V gene, CDR1 is MGHRA and CDR2 is YSYEKL. The CDR3 is made up of 14 amino acids.